Here is one T cell receptor beta chain with its context. Authors' methods: Amplification of reference gene primers was used by the study to estimate nucleated cell counts. Libraries were prepared by immunoSEQ multiplex PCR; TCRdb keeps only in-frame clonotypes and omits some of them. The D gene and trimming were derived from the DNA, and the V and J assignments and clone size from that table. The data contain 30,000 to 40,000 clones, 88% of them singletons. The sample originates from a study of blood T cell repertoires in COVID-19. Overall study context: Collection of acute and convalescent COVID-19 samples took place in the United States, Italy and Spain. PBMCs, B-cell-depleted T cells, or T cells were the source of the cDNA or gDNA that made up the material.

Per germline, CDR1 DFQATT and CDR2 SNEGSKA (reference sequence). V lost 3 bases to trimming and J lost 13 bases, with 12 bases between them. The CDR3 is made up of 11 amino acids. The sequencing input was peripheral blood. This TCR was sampled from a human donor with active COVID-19. The donor label of this sample is uncertain. The chain joins TRBV20-1 to TRBJ1-4; D is perhaps TRBD1 (6 bases). The CDR3 here is CSASRDTTLFF. The DNA of the CDR3 is TGCAGTGCTAGTAGGGACACTACACTGTTTTTT.